This TCR beta chain emerged from a study of control samples from healthy donors and cancer patients. V was pared by 6 bases and J by 3 bases, with 11 bases between. This CDR3 is built from 13 residues. Germline V lookup: CDR1 LNHDA, CDR2 SQIVND (reference sequence). Repertoires were generated with immunoSEQ multiplex PCR, while TCRdb's copy carries only in-frame clones and drops some. Found here are 40,000 to 55,000 clones, about 94% of them singletons; the top ten hold less than 25%. This clone was seen a handful of times. The sequencing sample was made of PBMCs. This chain uses TRBV19 with TRBJ1-2; tentatively, D is TRBD1 (5 bases). The source is a woman between 45 and 60 years old with head and neck cancer. CDR3 bases: TGTGCCAGTAGCGACGGGGCCCACTATGGCTACACCTTC. Its translation is CASSDGAHYGYTF.